These 6 T cell receptor beta chains originate from one sample sequenced in a study of blood T cell repertoires in COVID-19. Generated by immunoSEQ multiplex PCR, the TCRdb table keeps only in-frame clones and is missing some. The table includes some 150,000 clones, around four fifths detected once. The sequencing input was peripheral blood. All receptors come from a woman in her 70s with COVID-19, enrolled during active disease.

This rearrangement joins TRBV12-3 or TRBV12-4 to TRBJ1-2; the D is unclear. The germline V and J ends were trimmed by 4 bases and 7 bases, with 10 bases remaining between them. This CDR3 comprises 12 residues. DNA of the CDR3: TGTGCCAGCAGTTGGACTGCCTTTGGCTACACCTTC. Residues: CASSWTAFGYTF.

The chain employs TRBV29-1 and TRBJ2-3; TRBD2 aligns across 7 bases. The CDR3 loop spans 12 amino acids. Germline assignment: CDR1 SQVTM and CDR2 ANQGSEA. J lost 6 bases, V lost 5 bases, and 5 bases had no gene match. CDR3 loop: CSVTSASDTQYF. The CDR3 coding sequence is TGCAGCGTTACTAGCGCCAGCGATACGCAGTATTTT.

The sample holds one count of this clone. This chain uses TRBV5-6 with TRBJ1-4; D ambiguous. Germline lookup yields CDR1 SGHDT and CDR2 YYEEEE. The CDR3 contains 15 residues. Trimming cost V 4 bases and J 7 bases, with 17 bases left between them. Here the CDR3 reads CASSASGQLPEKLFF. The CDR3 region has the DNA TGTGCCAGCAGCGCCAGCGGGCAGCTCCCTGAAAAACTGTTTTTT.

This sequence joins TRBV27 and TRBJ1-4, with TRBD1 as a possible D gene (5 bases). This CDR3 has 14 amino acids. Germline values: CDR1 MNHEY, CDR2 SMNVEV (reference sequence). V lost 9 bases, J lost 4 bases, and 15 bases lay in between. CDR3 nucleotide sequence: TGTGCCAGTCTTCCGGGACTCCATAATGAAAAACTGTTTTTT. Translating it yields CASLPGLHNEKLFF.

This clone was seen only once. The chain combines TRBV10-3 with TRBJ1-4; perhaps TRBD1 as D (6 bases). The CDR3 runs 13 residues. In germline, CDR1 is ENHRY, CDR2 SYGVKD. Trimming removed 10 bases at V and 5 bases at J, with 14 bases between. The CDR3 nucleotides read TGTGCCACAAATCCGGGACAAAATGAAAAACTGTTTTTT. It specifies CATNPGQNEKLFF.

In its sample, this clone was seen a few times. This chain links TRBV12-5 with TRBJ2-5, with 7 positions matching TRBD1. This CDR3 is 13 amino acids long. V was clipped by 5 bases and J by 2 bases; unmatched bases: 2. Per the germline V gene, CDR1 is LGHNT and CDR2 is FRNRAP. The CDR3 loop is CASGGGQQETQYF. CDR3 sequence (DNA): TGTGCTAGTGGTGGGGGACAGCAAGAGACCCAGTACTTC.